These T cell receptor beta chains were read from a single sample in a study of Ad26.COV2.S vaccination and SARS-CoV-2 variants. Libraries were prepared by immunoSEQ multiplex PCR; TCRdb keeps only in-frame clonotypes and omits some of them. The table records about 350,000 clones, about 87% of them present only once. The sample in question was peripheral blood, obtained in a trial of Ad26.COV2.S vaccine versus placebo. These receptors originate from a person between 18 and 65 years old who received the Ad26.COV2.S COVID-19 vaccine or a placebo. CDR3s include the opening cysteine and the closing phenylalanine or tryptophan. D genes are given only for firm matches. A row's size may be missing; if present it is once, few, many or a size class.

V	J	D	size	DNA	CDR3
TRBV6-2/TRBV6-3	TRBJ2-7	.	once	TGTGCCAGCAGTTACGGGTTCAGTTACGAGCAGTACTTC	CASSYGFSYEQYF
TRBV7-2	TRBJ1-1	.	.	TGTGCCAGCAGCTTTCTTTCTCGGGGCCTCATGAACACTGAAGCTTTCTTT	CASSFLSRGLMNTEAFF
TRBV9	TRBJ2-7	.	.	TGTGCCAGCAGCGTAGATGGGGGAGACTACGAGCAGTACTTC	CASSVDGGDYEQYF
TRBV6-4	TRBJ2-3	TRBD2	once	TGTGCCAGCAGTGAAGGGACTAGCGGGGGTCCGAGGAGCACAGATACGCAGTATTTT	CASSEGTSGGPRSTDTQYF
TRBV6-6	TRBJ2-7	.	.	TGTGCCAGCAGTTACAGGGTGGGGGACGAGCAGTACTTC	CASSYRVGDEQYF
TRBV7-8	TRBJ2-7	.	.	TGTGCCAGCAGCTTAGAGGGGGTAGCAACCTACGAGCAGTACTTC	CASSLEGVATYEQYF
TRBV7-8	TRBJ2-2	TRBD1	.	TGTGCCAGCAGCTCGACAGGGACCGGGGAGCTGTTTTTT	CASSSTGTGELFF
TRBV6-5	TRBJ1-4	.	.	TGTGCCAGCAGTAAAACCGCAACTAATGAAAAACTGTTTTTT	CASSKTATNEKLFF
TRBV5-5	TRBJ2-3	TRBD2	.	TGTGCCAGCAGCTTAATAGCGGGGGGGCCCCCAGATACGCAGTATTTT	CASSLIAGGPPDTQYF
TRBV5-4	TRBJ1-4	.	.	TGTGCCAGCAGCTTGGAGCAGTCTGCAACTAATGAAAAACTGTTTTTT	CASSLEQSATNEKLFF
TRBV5-5	TRBJ1-4	TRBD1	.	TGTGCCAGCAGCTCGGGGACAGGGGGTACAACTAATGAAAAACTGTTTTTT	CASSSGTGGTTNEKLFF
TRBV10-3	TRBJ2-3	.	.	TGTGCCATCAGCTCGGACCCCACAGATACGCAGTATTTT	CAISSDPTDTQYF
TRBV28	TRBJ1-5	TRBD1	.	TGTGCCAGCAGTTCCTATCCGGGACAGAACAATCAGCCCCAGCATTTT	CASSSYPGQNNQPQHF
TRBV5-8	TRBJ2-7	.	.	TGTGCCAGCAGCACCAGGACCAGTCTCCACGAGCAGTACTTC	CASSTRTSLHEQYF
TRBV7-8	TRBJ2-7	.	.	TGTGCCAGCAGCTTAGGGGCAGGGATTGTTTACGAGCAGTACTTC	CASSLGAGIVYEQYF
TRBV7-8	TRBJ1-1	.	.	TGTGCCAGCAGCTTGCAAGCGGGCCCGAACACTGAAGCTTTCTTT	CASSLQAGPNTEAFF
TRBV7-3	TRBJ2-5	.	once	TGTGCCAGCAGCTTATTGGGCACAGGGCCAGAGACCCAGTACTTC	CASSLLGTGPETQYF
TRBV5-1	TRBJ1-1	TRBD1	.	TGCGCCAGCAGCCCACAGGGGGCGAACACTGAAGCTTTCTTT	CASSPQGANTEAFF
TRBV28	TRBJ2-3	.	.	TGTGCCAGTCAACGGGGGGCCACCCGTCGGGGAGATACGCAGTATTTT	CASQRGATRRGDTQYF
TRBV7-9	TRBJ2-1	.	.	TGTGCCAGCAGCTTAGGGTCAAACTCCTACAATGAGCAGTTCTTC	CASSLGSNSYNEQFF
TRBV5-1	TRBJ2-7	TRBD2	.	TGCGCCAGCAGCTCAAATTCGTGGTCTCTGCGGGGGAAGTACGAGCAGTACTTC	CASSSNSWSLRGKYEQYF
TRBV5-8	TRBJ2-7	TRBD1	.	TGTGCCAACCTCCGGGACAGCTCCTACGAGCAGTACTTC	CANLRDSSYEQYF
TRBV9	TRBJ1-2	TRBD1	.	TGTGCCAGCAGGCGACAGGGGGAAAACTATGGCTACACCTTC	CASRRQGENYGYTF
TRBV5-8	TRBJ2-1	.	.	TGTGCCAGCAGCTCAGGGAGGCGCGACAATGAGCAGTTCTTC	CASSSGRRDNEQFF
TRBV19	TRBJ1-2	.	.	TGTGCCAGTAGCGAGGTAGGGGTGGCAAACTATGGCTACACCTTC	CASSEVGVANYGYTF
TRBV4-3	TRBJ1-2	TRBD1	.	TGCGCCAGCAGCCAAGCCGGGACAGGGGTACCTATTGGTGGCTACACCTTC	CASSQAGTGVPIGGYTF
TRBV4-2	TRBJ1-2	.	.	TGTGCCAGCAGCCCCGACTTACCGCGAGGGACCGATGGCTACACCTTC	CASSPDLPRGTDGYTF
TRBV18	TRBJ2-7	.	.	TGTGCCAGCTCACGACTGCTGGCAGACCTCTCCTACGAGCAGTACTTC	CASSRLLADLSYEQYF
TRBV4-2	TRBJ2-7	.	.	TGTGCCAGCAGCCAAGCGGGTCCAGGTCAAGTGGCTTACGAGCAGTACTTC	CASSQAGPGQVAYEQYF
TRBV13	TRBJ2-4	.	.	TGTGCCAGCAGACAACTCGACAGCAAAAACATTCAGTACTTC	CASRQLDSKNIQYF
TRBV4-1	TRBJ2-7	.	.	TGCGCCAGCAGCCAAGCAAGGGGTACTCCCGAGCAGTACTTC	CASSQARGTPEQYF
TRBV6-2/TRBV6-3	TRBJ2-5	.	.	TGTGCCAGCAGCCAACAAAGGGAGACCCAGTACTTC	CASSQQRETQYF
TRBV5-4	TRBJ2-1	.	.	TGTGCCAGCAGCCAAGAATCCCTCTCCGACAATGAGCAGTTCTTC	CASSQESLSDNEQFF
TRBV4-1	TRBJ2-2	.	.	TGCGCCAGCAGCGGGCTCGACTTTGGAGGTACCGGGGAGCTGTTTTTT	CASSGLDFGGTGELFF
TRBV7-3	TRBJ2-5	.	.	TGTGCCAGCGGCCCCGGCAGCCAAGAGACCCAGTACTTC	CASGPGSQETQYF
TRBV7-8	TRBJ2-5	TRBD2	.	TGTGCCAGCAGCTTGGGACTAGCGGGAGTATCTAAGACCCAGTACTTC	CASSLGLAGVSKTQYF
TRBV27	TRBJ1-5	.	.	TGTGCCAGCAGTTACCGATCGGTAGGTGGCAATCAGCCCCAGCATTTT	CASSYRSVGGNQPQHF
TRBV5-1	TRBJ1-4	.	once	TGCGCCAGCAGCTTGGGGACCCTCAATGAAAAACTGTTTTTT	CASSLGTLNEKLFF
TRBV9	TRBJ1-2	.	few	TGTGCCAGCAGCGTAGCGTCAGGCCGCTATGGCTACACCTTC	CASSVASGRYGYTF
TRBV9	TRBJ2-5	.	once	TGTGCCAGCAGCCCCCCGGGTCTGGGAAGAACCCAGTACTTC	CASSPPGLGRTQYF
TRBV25-1	TRBJ1-5	.	once	TGTGCCAGCAGTGAAGCGGACTGGAATCAGCCCCAGCATTTT	CASSEADWNQPQHF
TRBV18	TRBJ1-1	.	.	TGTGCCAGCTCACACAATAGGGGGATTACTGAAGCTTTCTTT	CASSHNRGITEAFF
TRBV3-1/TRBV3-2	TRBJ2-7	.	once	TGTGCCAGCAGCCACTCTTCCCCAGTCGAGCAGTACTTC	CASSHSSPVEQYF
TRBV9	TRBJ2-7	.	.	TGTGCCAGCAGCCCATCCGGGGGCCTGGGAGTTTTTGCCTACGAGCAGTACTTC	CASSPSGGLGVFAYEQYF
TRBV4-1	TRBJ2-7	.	.	TGCGCCAGCAGCCAAGATCCCAACCAAGAGGGTCGCGAGCAGTACTTC	CASSQDPNQEGREQYF
TRBV6-5	TRBJ1-3	TRBD1	.	TGTGCCAGCAGCCCACAGGGGGGCTCTGGAAACACCATATATTTT	CASSPQGGSGNTIYF
TRBV7-2	TRBJ1-1	.	.	TGTGCCAGCAGCTTAGTTACGGGGAAGAACACTGAAGCTTTCTTT	CASSLVTGKNTEAFF
TRBV10-3	TRBJ2-1	.	.	TGTGCCATCAGTGAGGGGGGCATAGATGAGCAGTTCTTC	CAISEGGIDEQFF
TRBV19	TRBJ1-1	.	.	TGTGCCAGTAGTATAGGGAGGAACACTGAAGCTTTCTTT	CASSIGRNTEAFF
TRBV6-5	TRBJ1-6	.	.	TGTGCCAGCAGTTACTCGACGGTAGCAAATTCACCCCTCCACTTT	CASSYSTVANSPLHF
TRBV6-5	TRBJ1-1	.	.	TGTGCCAGCAGTACTACAACGGAGGCTTTCTTT	CASSTTTEAFF
TRBV9	TRBJ1-3	.	few	TGTGCCAGCAGCCCTGAGAGGGCATCTGGAAACACCATATATTTT	CASSPERASGNTIYF
TRBV2	TRBJ2-5	TRBD2	few	TGTGCCGCGAACCGGCTAGCGGGTATCCAAGAGACCCAGTACTTC	CAANRLAGIQETQYF
TRBV5-5	TRBJ2-7	.	.	TGTGCCAGCAGCATAACGACAGGTAGCTCCTACGAGCAGTACTTC	CASSITTGSSYEQYF
TRBV29-1	TRBJ2-4	TRBD1	.	TGCAGCGTCCTGGGGGACAGGGGTGGCAAAAACATTCAGTACTTC	CSVLGDRGGKNIQYF
TRBV3-1/TRBV3-2	TRBJ2-5	.	.	TGTGCCAGCAGCCCGTCAATGACCCCAGAAGGGATGGAGACCCAGTACTTC	CASSPSMTPEGMETQYF
TRBV6-4	TRBJ1-4	.	.	TGTGCCAGCAGCCGTGAGGCGAATGAAAAACTGTTTTTT	CASSREANEKLFF
TRBV6-4	TRBJ1-6	.	.	TGTGCCAGCAGTGACTCCAGCTTCGACAATTCACCCCTCCACTTT	CASSDSSFDNSPLHF
TRBV19	TRBJ2-3	.	.	TGTGCCAGTAGTCTCCCATATCAGGCAGGACACTCCCTGGAAGATACGCAGTATTTT	CASSLPYQAGHSLEDTQYF